One and the same sample provided the 32 T cell receptor beta chains below, sequenced in a study of cytomegalovirus exposure and HLA in healthy donors. The protocol was immunoSEQ multiplex PCR, while the TCRdb copy is restricted to in-frame clones and leaves out a portion. The sample lists roughly 140,000 clones, more than 75% occurring once. The sample taken for sequencing was PBMCs. The origin of the receptors is a man between 18 and 29 years old in good health and CMV-seropositive.

This clone has just one count. The genes are TRBV30 and TRBJ2-1, with 12 bases identical to TRBD2. The germline CDR1 and CDR2 sequences are GTSNPN and SVGIG (reference sequence). V shed 4 bases, J shed 4 bases, and the junction held 2 bases outside the gene matches. The CDR3 is 14 residues long. CDR3 DNA: TGTGCCTGGACAACTAGCGGGGGGTACAATGAGCAGTTCTTC. Its protein is CAWTTSGGYNEQFF.

The chain couples TRBV30 to TRBJ1-5; 11 positions agree with TRBD1. The CDR3 length is 15 residues. Germline V gene data show CDR1 as GTSNPN and CDR2 as SVGIG (reference sequence). Trimming took 2 bases from V and 6 from J; bases not matched to a gene: 6. CDR3 amino acids: CAWSLDRGLGQPQHF. CDR3 bases: TGTGCCTGGAGTTTGGACAGGGGGCTTGGTCAGCCCCAGCATTTT. The full variable domain, in which reference TRBV30 and TRBJ1-5 provide the parts outside the CDR3, is SQTIHQWPATLVQPVGSPLSLECTVEGTSNPNLYWYRQAAGRGLQLLFYSVGIGQISSEVPQNLSASRPQDRQFILSSKKLLLSDSGFYLCAWSLDRGLGQPQHFGDGTRLSIL.

The chain recombines TRBV30 with TRBJ2-1, with 7 nucleotides matching TRBD1. V was clipped by 0 bases and J by 6 bases; unmatched bases: 2. CDR1 is GTSNPN and CDR2 is SVGIG in the germline V gene (reference sequence). The CDR3 length is 13 residues. The CDR3 here is CAWSVTGSNEQFF. In DNA form, the CDR3 reads TGTGCCTGGAGTGTGACAGGGAGCAATGAGCAGTTCTTC.

The chain employs TRBV4-1 and TRBJ2-1; 12 bases fit TRBD2. This CDR3 is 18 amino acids long. Germline V lookup: CDR1 MGHRA, CDR2 YSYEKL. The trim removed 4 bases at V and 9 bases at J, leaving 16 bases unmatched. CDR3 loop: CASSLRLAGASGAGEQFF. The DNA of the CDR3 is TGCGCCAGCAGCCTTCGACTAGCGGGGGCATCCGGGGCGGGTGAGCAGTTCTTC.

The chain uses TRBV27 and TRBJ1-5; D is unclear. The CDR3 totals 13 residues. CDR1 is MNHEY and CDR2 is SMNVEV in the germline V gene (reference sequence). The germline V and J ends were trimmed by 4 bases and 7 bases, with 11 bases remaining between them. CDR3 protein: CASSSVAGQPQHF. As DNA, the CDR3 is TGTGCCAGCAGTTCGGTTGCCGGGCAGCCCCAGCATTTT.

The chain carries TRBV29-1 and TRBJ2-4; no clear D. This CDR3 spans 13 amino acids. Germline CDR1 and CDR2: SQVTM and ANQGSEA. The germline V and J ends were trimmed by 4 bases and 0 bases, with 7 bases remaining between them. In DNA form, the CDR3 reads TGCAGCGTTGGACTGAGAGCCAAAAACATTCAGTACTTC. Translated: CSVGLRAKNIQYF.

This rearrangement joins TRBV4-2 to TRBJ2-1; 10 nucleotides match TRBD2. In germline, CDR1 is LGHNA, CDR2 YNFKEQ. The CDR3 runs 19 residues. The V and J ends lost 4 bases and 0 bases, in that order; junction bases with no gene match: 12. CDR3 DNA: TGTGCCAGCAGCCGTAATCCACTAGCGGGACGGAGCTCCTACAATGAGCAGTTCTTC. It is translated as CASSRNPLAGRSSYNEQFF.

CDR3 loop: CASSIALDMEKAYGYTF. The CDR3, as DNA: TGTGCCAGTAGTATAGCCCTGGACATGGAAAAAGCCTATGGCTACACCTTC. The chain links TRBV19 to TRBJ1-2, with D perhaps matching TRBD1 (5 bases). The V end was cut by 1 base, the J end by 4 bases, with 19 bases between. There are 17 residues in the CDR3. CDR1 is LNHDA, CDR2 SQIVND, per germline (reference sequence).

The chain recombines TRBV15 with TRBJ2-2; the D gene is possibly TRBD2 (6 bases). The CDR3 runs to 18 residues. The germline V gene encodes CDR1 LNHNV and CDR2 YYDKDF (reference sequence). V was cut by 3 bases and J by 5 bases, with 22 bases left in between. CDR3 nucleotides: TGTGCCACCAGCAGGATGGGCCGTGGAAGCGGAGGGACCGGGGAGCTGTTTTTT. Its protein is CATSRMGRGSGGTGELFF.

This chain connects TRBV6-1 to TRBJ2-2, with D unresolved. The CDR3 contains 10 residues. V gave up 6 bases and J gave up 6 bases, with 2 bases separating them. Germline CDR1 MNHNS, CDR2 SASEGT. CDR3 DNA: TGTGCCAGCAGCGCCGGGGAGCTGTTTTTT. Translated: CASSAGELFF.

This clone has a single count. The chain employs TRBV7-8 and TRBJ2-7; 12 positions agree with TRBD1. J lost 6 bases, V lost 5 bases, and 8 bases had no gene match. Germline lookup yields CDR1 SGHVS and CDR2 FQNEAQ. The CDR3 totals 15 residues. The DNA of the CDR3 is TGTGCCAGCAGCCGTGAAGGGACAGGGGGCGGCGAGCAGTACTTC. It yields the protein CASSREGTGGGEQYF. The variable domain in full, with the rest retrieved from reference TRBV7-8 and TRBJ2-7, is GAGVSQSPRYKVAKRGQDVALRCDPISGHVSLFWYQQALGQGPEFLTYFQNEAQLDKSGLPSDRFFAERPEGSVSTLKIQRTQQEDSAVYLCASSREGTGGGEQYFGPGTRLTVT.

There are a few counts of this clone. CDR3 in amino acids: CASSLDSFYGYTF. The CDR3 nucleotides read TGCGCCAGCAGCTTGGACAGCTTCTATGGCTACACCTTC. The chain combines TRBV5-1 with TRBJ1-2, with D unresolved. The V gene's germline CDR1 is SGHRS and CDR2 YFSETQ. The CDR3 runs 13 residues. Trimming took off 0 bases at V and 4 bases at J, with 7 bases between the two ends.

This chain joins TRBV5-1 and TRBJ2-7, with 12 bases that match TRBD2. Germline V gives CDR1 SGHRS, CDR2 YFSETQ. Unmatched junction bases numbered 2, after V lost 2 bases and J lost 5 bases. The CDR3 has 14 residues. CDR3 bases: TGCGCCAGCAGCTTCCGACTAGCGGGGGACGAGCAGTACTTC. This gives the protein CASSFRLAGDEQYF.

The chain employs TRBV25-1 and TRBJ2-7; TRBD2 agrees at 8 bases. The germline gives CDR1 MGHDK, CDR2 SYGVNS. J was trimmed by 3 bases and V by 6 bases; bases with no gene match: 10. CDR3 length equals 15 residues. The CDR3, as DNA: TGTGCCAGCAGCAAGCGGGGGATAAAAAGCTACGAGCAGTACTTC. Encoded protein: CASSKRGIKSYEQYF.

The J gene is TRBJ2-1, the V gene TRBV5-8; perhaps TRBD2 as D (6 bases). Germline CDR1 and CDR2: SGHTS and YDEGEE. V was cut by 2 bases and J by 5 bases, with 14 bases left in between. This CDR3 comprises 15 residues. The DNA for the CDR3 is TGTGCCAGCAGCTTCCCGGGACTTCCCCACAATGAGCAGTTCTTC. The encoded protein is CASSFPGLPHNEQFF.

The chain couples TRBV2 to TRBJ2-7, with D perhaps matching TRBD1 (7 bases). Trimming pared 2 bases from V and 0 bases from J, leaving 20 bases between. In germline, CDR1 is SNHLY, CDR2 FYNNEI. The CDR3 loop spans 18 amino acids. The CDR3 here is CASSESRWGDSSSYEQYF. CDR3 sequence (DNA): TGTGCCAGCAGTGAATCTAGATGGGGGGACAGTTCCTCCTACGAGCAGTACTTC.

The rearrangement links TRBV10-2 to TRBJ2-2; perhaps TRBD1 as D (6 bases). V dropped 1 base and J dropped 4 bases, with 10 bases sitting between them. Per the germline V gene, CDR1 is WSHSY and CDR2 is SAAADI. This CDR3 is 15 amino acids long. The CDR3 is CASSELNRVTGELFF. CDR3 nucleotide sequence: TGCGCCAGCAGTGAGTTGAACAGGGTCACCGGGGAGCTGTTTTTT.

The J gene is TRBJ2-3, the V gene TRBV15, with a possible D match to TRBD2 (6 bases). Germline lookup yields CDR1 LNHNV and CDR2 YYDKDF (reference sequence). CDR3 length: 16 residues. Trimming left V 3 bases short and J 2 bases short, with 15 bases between. The CDR3 region has the DNA TGTGCCACCAGCAGGATGCCTGCGGGGTTCACAGATACGCAGTATTTT. Its translation: CATSRMPAGFTDTQYF.

The chain combines TRBV7-9 with TRBJ2-3; 10 nucleotides agree with TRBD2. The V and J ends lost 5 bases and 3 bases, in that order; junction bases with no gene match: 5. The CDR3 extends over 15 amino acids. In germline, CDR1 is SEHNR, CDR2 FQNEAQ (reference sequence). Here the CDR3 reads CASSHSGGGTDTQYF. The DNA of the CDR3 is TGTGCCAGCAGCCACAGCGGGGGGGGGACAGATACGCAGTATTTT.

This clone was counted only a few times. This chain joins TRBV5-4 and TRBJ1-4; D gene ambiguous. V gave up 2 bases and J gave up 5 bases, with 7 bases separating them. Germline lookup yields CDR1 SGHNT and CDR2 YYREEE (reference sequence). The length of the CDR3 is 13 residues. The CDR3 is CASSFGGNEKLFF. The CDR3 DNA sequence: TGTGCCAGCAGCTTTGGCGGGAATGAAAAACTGTTTTTT.

The chain links TRBV7-8 to TRBJ1-5; a possible D gene is TRBD1 (5 bases). From germline, CDR1 is SGHVS and CDR2 FQNEAQ. V was trimmed by 1 base and J by 3 bases, leaving 10 bases between them. CDR3 size: 15 residues. The CDR3 loop reads CASSLEGQDNQPQHF. CDR3 DNA sequence: TGTGCCAGCAGCTTAGAAGGACAAGACAATCAGCCCCAGCATTTT.

The gene calls are TRBV28 and TRBJ2-1, with 10 nucleotides matching TRBD2. With 3 bases clipped from V and 5 bases from J, the junction kept 10 bases outside the gene matches. The CDR3 is 17 amino acids. From germline, CDR1 is MDHEN and CDR2 SYDVKM. The CDR3 spells CASSFSWTSGSDNEQFF. The DNA for the CDR3 is TGTGCCAGCAGTTTTTCGTGGACTAGCGGATCGGACAATGAGCAGTTCTTC.

The V call is TRBV5-4, the J call TRBJ2-6; D is unresolved. The CDR3 covers 14 residues. V lost 4 bases, J lost 4 bases, and 9 bases lay in between. Germline V gene lookup returns CDR1 SGHNT and CDR2 YYREEE (reference sequence). The CDR3 region has the DNA TGTGCCAGCAGCCCCCTAGAAGGGGCCAACGTCCTGACTTTC. Amino acids: CASSPLEGANVLTF. Based on the CDR3 plus reference TRBV5-4 and TRBJ2-6, the full variable domain is ETGVTQSPTHLIKTRGQQVTLRCSSQSGHNTVSWYQQALGQGPQFIFQYYREEENGRGNFPPRFSGLQFPNYSSELNVNALELDDSALYLCASSPLEGANVLTFGAGSRLTVL.

The table lists this clone with a count of one. The V and J genes are TRBV10-3 and TRBJ2-7; TRBD2 matches at 7 bases. The CDR3 consists of 15 residues. The junction had 2 bases not matched to a gene; V was cut back by 0 bases and J by 0 bases. Germline V gene sequence: CDR1 ENHRY, CDR2 SYGVKD. The CDR3 region is CAISESAGSSYEQYF. The DNA of the CDR3 is TGTGCCATCAGTGAGTCAGCGGGAAGCTCCTACGAGCAGTACTTC.

V and J are TRBV9 and TRBJ2-2; D gene unclear. Trimming removed 4 bases from V and 5 bases from J, with 9 bases in between. There are 13 residues in the CDR3. Germline CDR1 and CDR2: SGDLS and YYNGEE. The CDR3 region is CASSKEVTGELFF. In DNA form, the CDR3 reads TGTGCCAGCAGCAAAGAGGTGACCGGGGAGCTGTTTTTT.

The gene calls are TRBV7-2 and TRBJ2-7, with 12 bases lining up with TRBD2. The CDR3 has 16 residues. Germline V gene data show CDR1 as SGHTA and CDR2 as FQGNSA. V lost 7 bases and J lost 9; bases outside the gene matches: 16. The CDR3 DNA reads TGTGCCAGCAACTCCGCAGCCCTAGCGGGGGGGGTCGTGCAGTACTTC. It codes for CASNSAALAGGVVQYF.

V and J are TRBV29-1 and TRBJ1-1; perhaps TRBD1 as D (5 bases). The germline V gene has CDR1 SQVTM and CDR2 ANQGSEA. The V end was cut by 4 bases, the J end by 5 bases, with 14 bases between. The CDR3 sequence is 13 residues long. The CDR3 sequence is CSVGWGRGTEAFF. The DNA for the CDR3 is TGCAGCGTTGGTTGGGGCCGAGGAACTGAAGCTTTCTTT.

V usage is TRBV27 and J usage is TRBJ2-3, with D perhaps matching TRBD2 (6 bases). Trimming removed 6 bases at V and 1 base at J, with 17 bases between. CDR1 MNHEY and CDR2 SMNVEV come from the germline V gene (reference sequence). CDR3 length equals 16 residues. CDR3 nucleotides: TGTGCCAGCAGCTTAACGGGGGTCCGCCGCACAGATACGCAGTATTTT. Its protein is CASSLTGVRRTDTQYF.

This chain connects TRBV11-3 to TRBJ2-7; a weak D match, TRBD2 (5 bases). The CDR3 totals 11 residues. Germline V gene sequence: CDR1 SGHNT, CDR2 YENEEA. V gave up 8 bases and J gave up 13 bases, with 18 bases separating them. In DNA, the CDR3 is TGTGCCAGCGGAGATAGCGAGTTGAATTACTTC. Translation: CASGDSELNYF.

This chain links TRBV6-5 with TRBJ2-1; the D gene is possibly TRBD1 (5 bases). V was pared by 2 bases and J by 9 bases, with 11 bases between. The CDR3 runs 13 residues. CDR1 is MNHEY and CDR2 is SVGAGI in the germline V gene. CDR3 sequence reads: CASSYRKDTEQFF. CDR3 coding DNA: TGTGCCAGCAGTTACCGGAAGGACACTGAGCAGTTCTTC.

In its sample, this clone was seen a few times. This chain uses TRBV11-2 with TRBJ2-7, with TRBD2 identical over 10 bases. CDR1 and CDR2 from the germline V gene are SGHAT and FQNNGV. V dropped 5 bases and J dropped 1; count of bases not matched to a gene: 5. The CDR3 extends over 15 amino acids. CDR3 in DNA: TGTGCCAGCAGCCCTCTAGCGGGGGCTTCCTACGAGCAGTACTTC. It codes for CASSPLAGASYEQYF.

The rearrangement joins TRBV7-6 to TRBJ2-1; TRBD2 aligns across 14 bases. Germline CDR1 and CDR2: SGHVS and FNYEAQ. Trimming cost V 1 base and J 9 bases; bases outside gene matches: 5. The CDR3 spans 16 residues. CDR3 nucleotides: TGTGCCAGCAGCTTAGGGGGACTAGCGGGAGAAGGTGAGCAGTTCTTC. It specifies CASSLGGLAGEGEQFF.